This T cell receptor (beta chain) derives from a study of identical twins. TCRdb redid the calling of the 5' RACE reads with MiXCR, one entry per CDR3 protein. The data contain around 500,000 distinct CDR3 sequences, 12% to 15% of them singletons. As regards this clonotype: Its antigen remains unknown.

Points from the study as a whole: The study found weaker excess twin sharing in beta out-of-frame sequences.

The data were also submitted as part of a second study, on yellow fever vaccine responses in identical twins. That source notes: After vaccination, twins' T cell response reportedly seemed partly convergent, partly personalized.

This receptor was taken from a woman younger than 35 in good health. The sample was CD4+ T cells sorted from blood.

The DNA for the CDR3 is TGTGCCAGCAGTCACGCCCCTACCGGGGCCATTTCTTCCGAGACCCAGTACTTC. Its protein product is CASSHAPTGAISSETQYF. The chain employs TRBV6-2 or TRBV6-3 and TRBJ2-5, with D perhaps assigned TRBD1 or TRBD2 (5 bases each). V was cut by 5 bases and J by 5 bases, with 27 bases left in between. Germline V gene lookup returns CDR1 MNHEY and CDR2 SVGEGT. CDR3 length equals 18 residues.